Following are 28 T cell receptor beta chains from one sample sequenced in a study of blood T cell repertoires in COVID-19. Repertoires were generated with immunoSEQ multiplex PCR, while TCRdb's copy carries only in-frame clones and drops some. The sample lists some 240,000 clones; 70% to 90% were seen once. The sample taken for sequencing was PBMCs or T cells enriched from blood (not recorded which). The receptors here all came from a woman in her fifties or sixties who had been exposed to COVID-19.

The chain combines TRBV7-2 with TRBJ1-5; D gene uncertain. The CDR3 sequence is 14 residues long. Trimming cost V 2 bases and J 2 bases, with 7 bases left between them. The germline gives CDR1 SGHTA, CDR2 FQGNSA. CDR3 sequence reads: CASSLRRGNQPQHF. DNA for the CDR3: TGTGCCAGCAGCTTAAGGAGGGGCAATCAGCCCCAGCATTTT.

The chain joins TRBV4-1 to TRBJ1-4; D uncertain. The germline CDR1 and CDR2 sequences are MGHRA and YSYEKL. Deletions cut 1 base from V and 0 bases from J, with 6 bases between. The CDR3 is 15 amino acids. The CDR3 DNA reads TGCGCCAGCAGCCAAGCTACTGCAACTAATGAAAAACTGTTTTTT. Encoded protein: CASSQATATNEKLFF.

J is TRBJ1-1 and V is TRBV5-1; TRBD1 matches 9 bases. CDR1 is SGHRS, CDR2 YFSETQ, per germline. The J segment lost 4 bases and the V segment lost 0 bases, leaving 10 bases of the junction unmatched. This CDR3 spans 17 amino acids. CDR3 sequence reads: CASSLAGDRVGSTEAFF. CDR3 coding DNA: TGCGCCAGCAGCTTGGCCGGGGACAGGGTGGGAAGCACTGAAGCTTTCTTT.

The chain has TRBV5-5 and TRBJ2-6, with TRBD2 as a possible D gene (6 bases). Germline V gene sequence: CDR1 SGHKS, CDR2 YYEKEE (reference sequence). V lost 5 bases to trimming and J lost 2 bases, with 14 bases between them. The CDR3 sequence is 16 residues long. This CDR3 reads CASSSLGGTGANVLTF. The CDR3, as DNA: TGTGCCAGCAGTTCCCTGGGGGGAACTGGGGCCAACGTCCTGACTTTC.

This rearrangement joins TRBV18 to TRBJ2-2, with D perhaps matching TRBD1 (6 bases). The CDR3 runs 15 residues. Germline V gene data show CDR1 as KGHSH and CDR2 as LQKENI. Trimming pared 2 bases from V and 1 base from J, leaving 8 bases between. DNA for the CDR3: TGTGCCAGCTCACCAGACAGGAGGAACACCGGGGAGCTGTTTTTT. This translates into CASSPDRRNTGELFF.

This clone showed up just once. The chain combines TRBV11-2 with TRBJ2-7, with a weak D call TRBD2 (5 bases). The V and J ends lost 5 bases and 2 bases respectively, with 16 bases between them. CDR3 length: 15 residues. Germline V gene data show CDR1 as SGHAT and CDR2 as FQNNGV. The CDR3 sequence is CASSPEAGSPYEQYF. The CDR3 nucleotides are TGTGCCAGCAGCCCCGAGGCGGGCTCCCCCTACGAGCAGTACTTC. The full variable domain, with the rest looked up from reference TRBV11-2 and TRBJ2-7, is EAGVAQSPRYKIIEKRQSVAFWCNPISGHATLYWYQQILGQGPKLLIQFQNNGVVDDSQLPKDRFSAERLKGVDSTLKIQPAKLEDSAVYLCASSPEAGSPYEQYFGPGTRLTVT.

The chain carries TRBV5-1 and TRBJ2-5; D is unclear. This CDR3 has 11 amino acids. V gave up 4 bases and J gave up 5 bases, with 6 bases separating them. In germline, CDR1 is SGHRS, CDR2 YFSETQ. CDR3 protein: CASSARETQYF. CDR3 DNA: TGCGCCAGCAGCGCCCGGGAGACCCAGTACTTC.

The chain joins TRBV5-8 to TRBJ2-5, with 9 bases fitting TRBD2. J gave up 1 base and V 5 bases, and 0 bases lay outside the gene matches. The CDR3 runs to 13 residues. Looked up from germline, CDR1 is SGHTS and CDR2 is YDEGEE. CDR3 region: CASRTSGQETQYF. CDR3 DNA: TGTGCCAGCAGGACTAGCGGCCAAGAGACCCAGTACTTC.

Only a few counts were recorded for this clone. The chain carries TRBV7-9 and TRBJ1-2; D is possibly TRBD1 (5 bases). Germline assignment: CDR1 SEHNR and CDR2 FQNEAQ (reference sequence). Deletions cut 5 bases from V and 4 bases from J, with 8 bases between. This CDR3 has 12 amino acids. CDR3 sequence: CASSPDSYGYTF. CDR3 coding DNA: TGTGCCAGCAGCCCTGACAGCTATGGCTACACCTTC. The complete variable domain, with remaining parts taken from reference TRBV7-9 and TRBJ1-2, reads DTGVSQNPRHKITKRGQNVTFRCDPISEHNRLYWYRQTLGQGPEFLTYFQNEAQLEKSRLLSDRFSAERPKGSFSTLEIQRTEQGDSAMYLCASSPDSYGYTFGSGTRLTVV.

The rearrangement links TRBV5-6 to TRBJ2-2, with D hard to call. V was pared by 2 bases and J by 4 bases, with 12 bases between. This CDR3 contains 15 residues. Germline-derived CDR1 and CDR2 are SGHDT and YYEEEE. The CDR3 DNA follows: TGTGCCAGCAGCTTCGCTAGGCGCGGCACCGGGGAGCTGTTTTTT. This translates into CASSFARRGTGELFF. Supplemented by reference TRBV5-6 and TRBJ2-2, the full variable domain reads DAGVTQSPTHLIKTRGQQVTLRCSPKSGHDTVSWYQQALGQGPQFIFQYYEEEERQRGNFPDRFSGHQFPNYSSELNVNALLLGDSALYLCASSFARRGTGELFFGEGSRLTVL.

This sequence joins TRBV9 and TRBJ2-7, with 10 bases matching TRBD2. Germline-derived CDR1 and CDR2 are SGDLS and YYNGEE. The CDR3 loop spans 15 amino acids. V was clipped by 0 bases and J by 5 bases; unmatched bases: 5. The CDR3 nucleotides are TGTGCCAGCAGCGTAGAAGGGACTAGCGTAAACGAGCAGTACTTC. Its translation is CASSVEGTSVNEQYF. Full variable domain (remainder filled in from reference TRBV9 and TRBJ2-7): DSGVTQTPKHLITATGQRVTLRCSPRSGDLSVYWYQQSLDQGLQFLIQYYNGEERAKGNILERFSAQQFPDLHSELNLSSLELGDSALYFCASSVEGTSVNEQYFGPGTRLTVT.

The chain recombines TRBV28 with TRBJ2-3, with 15 bases identical to TRBD2. The germline CDR1 and CDR2 sequences are MDHEN and SYDVKM. This CDR3 has 16 residues. Trimming removed 7 bases from V and 3 bases from J; junction bases left unmatched: 5. CDR3 sequence (DNA): TGTGCCAGCAAGGGACTAGCGGGGGGAGAGACAGATACGCAGTATTTT. This sequence encodes CASKGLAGGETDTQYF.

The gene calls are TRBV9 and TRBJ1-6; TRBD1 agrees at 7 bases. The CDR3 sequence is 14 residues long. Germline CDR1 reads SGDLS; CDR2 reads YYNGEE. Trimming removed 3 bases from V and 7 bases from J; junction bases left unmatched: 4. CDR3 sequence (DNA): TGTGCCAGCAGCGAGCAGGGGGGAAATTCACCCCTCCACTTT. The encoded protein is CASSEQGGNSPLHF.

This clone turned up a few times. The J gene is TRBJ2-5, the V gene TRBV10-3; D call uncertain. Germline V gene sequence: CDR1 ENHRY, CDR2 SYGVKD. Trimming removed 5 bases at V and 5 bases at J, with 15 bases between. The CDR3 has 14 amino acids. The CDR3 reads CAISQERDYETQYF. The CDR3 DNA reads TGTGCCATCAGTCAGGAACGAGATTACGAGACCCAGTACTTC.

The sample holds a few counts of this clone. The rearrangement links TRBV10-3 to TRBJ1-2; TRBD1 might be the D (5 bases). The CDR3 runs to 14 residues. The germline V and J ends were trimmed by 0 bases and 4 bases, with 9 bases remaining between them. In germline, CDR1 is ENHRY, CDR2 SYGVKD. CDR3 in amino acids: CAISESGASYGYTF. In DNA, the CDR3 is TGTGCCATCAGTGAGTCAGGGGCCAGCTATGGCTACACCTTC.

This clone was seen only once. Different DNA sequences within this sample yield the same CDR3. The chain has TRBV29-1 and TRBJ2-5; TRBD2 matches 7 bases. This CDR3 is built from 11 residues. In germline, CDR1 is SQVTM, CDR2 ANQGSEA. V dropped 4 bases and J dropped 4; count of bases not matched to a gene: 0. The CDR3 sequence is CSVGEGETQYF. In DNA, the CDR3 is TGCAGCGTTGGGGAGGGAGAGACCCAGTACTTC.

The CDR3 nucleotides are TGTGCCAGCAGCTTGTCTAGAGTCGGGACAGAACCGATCGGTGAGCAGTTCTTC. Translation gives CASSLSRVGTEPIGEQFF. The chain carries TRBV11-2 and TRBJ2-1, with 7 positions matching TRBD1. Trimming cost V 3 bases and J 9 bases; bases outside gene matches: 20. There are 18 residues in the CDR3. The germline gives CDR1 SGHAT, CDR2 FQNNGV.

This chain's CDR3 is CASSPWGGGANEQYF. Here the CDR3 DNA reads TGTGCCAGCAGTCCCTGGGGCGGGGGGGCCAACGAGCAGTACTTC. The gene calls are TRBV25-1 and TRBJ2-7; 9 bases align to TRBD2. CDR3 length: 15 residues. CDR1 is MGHDK and CDR2 is SYGVNS in the germline V gene. Germline trimming cut 5 bases from V and 5 bases from J; bases unmatched to any gene: 10.

This chain joins TRBV12-3 or TRBV12-4 and TRBJ2-7; D call uncertain. The germline V and J ends were trimmed by 9 bases and 7 bases, with 4 bases remaining between them. The CDR3 has 8 residues. The CDR3 sequence is CARREQYF. CDR3 nucleotides: TGTGCCAGGCGGGAGCAGTACTTC.

This clone has just one count. The chain links TRBV15 to TRBJ1-2, with D possibly matching TRBD1 (5 bases). The CDR3 sequence is 16 residues long. V lost 0 bases and J 6 bases, leaving 17 bases between the germline ends. CDR1 and CDR2 from the germline V gene are LNHNV and YYDKDF (reference sequence). CDR3: CATSRDSGGAPNGYTF. The CDR3 bases are TGTGCCACCAGCAGAGATTCAGGCGGGGCGCCAAATGGCTACACCTTC.

The chain uses TRBV9 and TRBJ1-2; no clear D. Germline lookup yields CDR1 SGDLS and CDR2 YYNGEE. The CDR3 sequence is 13 residues long. Trimming took off 0 bases at V and 7 bases at J, with 10 bases between the two ends. CDR3 residues: CASSVGSPTGYTF. Written as DNA, the CDR3 is TGTGCCAGCAGCGTAGGGAGTCCAACTGGCTACACCTTC.

In regard to this clone: A junction end diverges from the germline sequence, so it may reflect a read error. The rearrangement links TRBV30 to TRBJ2-7; TRBD1 is a possible D gene (6 bases). The length of the CDR3 is 12 residues. Germline V gene lookup returns CDR1 GTSNPN and CDR2 SVGIG (reference sequence). Here the CDR3 reads CAWSGPQGRVDF. The CDR3 bases are TGTGCCTGGAGTGGGCCGCAGGGGCGGGTGGACTTC. The full variable domain, with the rest looked up from reference TRBV30 and TRBJ2-7, is SQTIHQWPATLVQPVGSPLSLECTVEGTSNPNLYWYRQAAGRGLQLLFYSVGIGQISSEVPQNLSASRPQDRQFILSSKKLLLSDSGFYLCAWSGPQGRVDFGPGTRLTVT.

The chain has TRBV19 and TRBJ1-5; weak D call: TRBD1 (5 bases). The V and J ends lost 1 base and 2 bases respectively, with 12 bases between them. CDR3 length: 16 residues. Germline V gives CDR1 LNHDA, CDR2 SQIVND (reference sequence). Here the CDR3 DNA reads TGTGCCAGTAGTATAGCCCAGGGATCGGGCAATCAGCCCCAGCATTTT. Its translation is CASSIAQGSGNQPQHF.

The V gene is TRBV27, the J gene TRBJ2-7; the D is unclear. Between the trimmed V and J ends, which lost 6 bases and 0 bases, there was a span of 9 bases. The CDR3 runs to 13 residues. Germline-derived CDR1 and CDR2 are MNHEY and SMNVEV (reference sequence). The CDR3 here is CASSPLSSYEQYF. The CDR3 nucleotides are TGTGCCAGCAGCCCCCTAAGCTCCTACGAGCAGTACTTC.

This sequence joins TRBV6-5 and TRBJ2-5, with a weak D call TRBD2 (6 bases). Germline CDR1 MNHEY, CDR2 SVGAGI. CDR3 length: 14 amino acids. V was clipped by 5 bases and J by 2 bases, with 12 bases between them. The CDR3 DNA is TGTGCCAGCAGTCTCGGACTACTTCAAGAGACCCAGTACTTC. It translates to CASSLGLLQETQYF.

This CDR3 is CASSLGLQQPQHF. The CDR3 DNA reads as TGTGCCAGCAGCTTAGGGCTCCAGCAGCCCCAGCATTTT. The V call is TRBV11-2, the J call TRBJ1-5; D remains ambiguous. V lost 1 base and J lost 7, with 8 bases in between. The germline gives CDR1 SGHAT, CDR2 FQNNGV. The CDR3 is made up of 13 amino acids.

The V call is TRBV11-3, the J call TRBJ2-1; 9 nucleotides agree with TRBD1. The CDR3 loop spans 16 amino acids. The V gene end was trimmed by 1 base and the J gene end by 7 bases; junction bases not matched to a gene: 8. Germline V CDR1 and CDR2: SGHNT, YENEEA. The CDR3 DNA is TGTGCCAGCAGCTTAGGAGGGACAGGGAAGGGGAATGAGCAGTTCTTC. Translation: CASSLGGTGKGNEQFF. Full variable domain (outside the CDR3, taken from reference TRBV11-3 and TRBJ2-1): EAGVVQSPRYKIIEKKQPVAFWCNPISGHNTLYWYLQNLGQGPELLIRYENEEAVDDSQLPKDRFSAERLKGVDSTLKIQPAELGDSAVYLCASSLGGTGKGNEQFFGPGTRLTVL.

The V call is TRBV4-1, the J call TRBJ2-3, with TRBD2 matching over 7 bases. After removal of 0 bases from V and 5 bases from J, the junction contained 8 bases not matched to a gene. The CDR3 is made up of 16 amino acids. CDR1 is MGHRA, CDR2 YSYEKL, per germline. This CDR3 is CASSQDQGGFGDTQYF. CDR3 DNA: TGCGCCAGCAGCCAAGATCAGGGAGGGTTCGGAGATACGCAGTATTTT.